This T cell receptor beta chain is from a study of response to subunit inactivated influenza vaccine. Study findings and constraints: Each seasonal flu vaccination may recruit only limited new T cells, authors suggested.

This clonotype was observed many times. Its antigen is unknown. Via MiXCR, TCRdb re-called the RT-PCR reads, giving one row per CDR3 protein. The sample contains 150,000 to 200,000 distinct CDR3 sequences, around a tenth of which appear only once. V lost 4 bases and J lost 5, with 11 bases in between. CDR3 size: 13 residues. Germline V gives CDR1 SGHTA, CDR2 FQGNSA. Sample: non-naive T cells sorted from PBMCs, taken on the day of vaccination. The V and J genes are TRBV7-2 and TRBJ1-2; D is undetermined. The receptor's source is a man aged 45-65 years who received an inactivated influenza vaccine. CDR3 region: CASSSRTFYGYTF. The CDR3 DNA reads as TGTGCCAGCAGCTCCCGAACCTTTTATGGCTACACCTTC. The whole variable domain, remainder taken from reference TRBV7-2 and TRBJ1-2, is GAGVSQSPSNKVTEKGKDVELRCDPISGHTALYWYRQSLGQGLEFLIYFQGNSAPDKSGLPSDRFSAERTGGSVSTLTIQRTQQEDSAVYLCASSSRTFYGYTFGSGTRLTVV.